Listed here are 8 T cell receptor beta chains from one sample, sequenced in a study of OX40 agonist ivuxolimab in advanced cancers. The library relied on the immunoSEQ multiplex PCR assay. As stored in TCRdb, this immuneACCESS dataset retains in-frame rearrangements with V and J assigned. A fraction of the clones does not appear; measured against another copy, unresolved V genes explain less than half of the discrepancy, and the remainder lacks a known reason. Across this sample there are approximately 68,000 clones, with 85% to 90% seen only once. The ten largest clones represent 0.85% to 1% of the sample. The material sequenced was CD4+ or CD8+ T cells sorted from blood, taken in a trial of the OX40 agonist ivuxolimab. The receptors stem from an adult with an advanced solid tumor such as melanoma, head and neck, liver or kidney cancer.

The chain carries TRBV7-6 and TRBJ2-2, with D possibly TRBD1 on 5 matching bases. CDR1 and CDR2 (germline): SGHVS, FNYEAQ. V lost 5 bases, J lost 0 bases, and 13 bases lay in between. This CDR3 spans 16 amino acids. The CDR3 reads CASSLLTGANTGELFF. In nucleotides, the CDR3 is TGTGCCAGCAGCCTCCTCACAGGTGCGAACACCGGGGAGCTGTTTTTT.

The genes are TRBV4-1 and TRBJ1-1; TRBD1 matches 8 bases. CDR3 length: 14 residues. Looked up from germline, CDR1 is MGHRA and CDR2 is YSYEKL. Trimming at V came to 5 bases and at J to 3 bases, leaving 5 bases not matched to a gene. In DNA form, the CDR3 reads TGCGCCAGCAGCGCAGGGGGCTCGGACACTGAAGCTTTCTTT. This translates into CASSAGGSDTEAFF.

This clone showed up just a few times. Additional DNA sequences in this sample encode the identical CDR3. The CDR3 reads CASSPGQGYGYTF. CDR3 in DNA: TGTGCCAGCAGCCCCGGACAGGGTTATGGCTACACCTTC. The rearrangement uses TRBV5-4 and TRBJ1-2; 8 bases are a match to TRBD1. V gave up 4 bases and J gave up 5 bases; unmatched junction bases: 4. This CDR3 is built from 13 residues. The germline gives CDR1 SGHNT, CDR2 YYREEE (reference sequence).

The chain employs TRBV7-2 and TRBJ2-3; 13 nucleotides align to TRBD2. The CDR3 totals 16 residues. J was trimmed by 4 bases and V by 4 bases; bases with no gene match: 5. The germline V gene encodes CDR1 SGHTA and CDR2 FQGNSA. CDR3 protein: CASSWGTSGVADTQYF. The CDR3 region has the DNA TGTGCCAGCAGCTGGGGGACTAGCGGGGTAGCAGATACGCAGTATTTT.

The V call is TRBV5-1, the J call TRBJ2-3; D not certain. The length of the CDR3 is 14 residues. The V gene lost 1 base and the J gene lost 4 bases, with 10 bases spanning the gap. The germline V gene has CDR1 SGHRS and CDR2 YFSETQ. The CDR3 bases are TGCGCCAGCAGCTTGCGGGTAGCAGCAGATACGCAGTATTTT. Its protein is CASSLRVAADTQYF.

This chain links TRBV5-4 with TRBJ2-2; 12 bases map to TRBD2. Germline V gene lookup returns CDR1 SGHNT and CDR2 YYREEE (reference sequence). The CDR3 loop spans 17 amino acids. The ends lost 2 bases at V and 2 bases at J; junction bases unmatched: 4. The CDR3 sequence: CASSLLAGGINTGELFF. CDR3 in DNA: TGTGCCAGCAGCTTACTAGCGGGGGGCATAAACACCGGGGAGCTGTTTTTT.

The J gene is TRBJ2-1, the V gene TRBV27; tentative D call: TRBD2 (6 bases). The CDR3 is made up of 14 amino acids. Trimming removed 4 bases at V and 7 bases at J, with 14 bases between. CDR1 and CDR2 (germline): MNHEY, SMNVEV (reference sequence). The CDR3 DNA sequence: TGTGCCAGCAGTTATGCGGGGAGAGGAAATGAGCAGTTCTTC. Its translation is CASSYAGRGNEQFF.

The V and J genes are TRBV7-9 and TRBJ1-2; D may be TRBD1 (5 bases). Germline V gene lookup returns CDR1 SEHNR and CDR2 FQNEAQ (reference sequence). This CDR3 has 15 residues. V shed 1 base and J shed 2 bases, with 11 bases lying between them. The CDR3 region is CASSLGRAANYGYTF. CDR3 nucleotides: TGTGCCAGCAGCTTAGGCAGGGCCGCAAACTATGGCTACACCTTC.